This TCR beta chain was captured by sequencing in a study of shared clonotypes between healthy human individuals. Looking at the study overall: Participating donors consisted of two women and a few men aged 18 to 49.

The junction had 3 bases not matched to a gene; V was cut back by 0 bases and J by 3 bases. The CDR3 has 15 residues. Germline CDR1 reads SGHNT; CDR2 reads YYREEE (reference sequence). Naive CD8 cells lacked CD45RO and underwent positive selection for CCR7, leaving out terminally differentiated effector memory CD45RA+ cells. Genomic DNA of each subset was evenly split across several immunoSEQ plates. How the authors handled the data: Sequence data from immunoSEQ were junction-only and lacked quality scores; consequently, filtering differed. Libraries were prepared by immunoSEQ multiplex PCR; TCRdb keeps only in-frame clonotypes and omits some of them. The V and J calls and clone size come from that table; D and trimming were worked out from the DNA. Seen here are just over 2,000,000 clones, about 95% observed once, and the top ten hold approximately 1.2%.

The gene calls are TRBV5-4 and TRBJ1-3, with 7 bases identical to TRBD1. The origin of this receptor is a young man in good health. The source material was naive CD8+ T cells sorted from blood. The DNA for the CDR3 is TGTGCCAGCAGCTTGGACAGGGGTGGTGGAAACACCATATATTTT. Protein product: CASSLDRGGGNTIYF. Based on the CDR3 plus reference TRBV5-4 and TRBJ1-3, the full variable domain is ETGVTQSPTHLIKTRGQQVTLRCSSQSGHNTVSWYQQALGQGPQFIFQYYREEENGRGNFPPRFSGLQFPNYSSELNVNALELDDSALYLCASSLDRGGGNTIYFGEGSWLTVV.